The 25 T cell receptor beta chains below come from one sample, sequenced in a study of beta chain features in type 1 diabetes. Study conclusions and caveats: The study found moderately but significantly shorter TCRB CDR3s in all four CD4+ subsets of Type 1 diabetes patients.

The investigators reverse transcribed all of the isolated RNA, so they sequenced expressed TCRB transcripts. Libraries were prepared by immunoSEQ multiplex PCR; TCRdb keeps only in-frame clonotypes and omits some of them. The repertoire holds some 150,000 clones, with 13% as singletons. Their antigens remain unidentified. The sample was central memory CD4+ T cells from blood. The receptors shown here come from a man aged 18 to 30 with type 1 diabetes.

This chain links TRBV25-1 with TRBJ1-3, with D hard to call. This CDR3 is built from 12 residues. Germline loops: CDR1 MGHDK, CDR2 SYGVNS. V dropped 7 bases and J dropped 1 base, with 5 bases sitting between them. In DNA form, the CDR3 reads TGTGCCAGCAAAGGGTCTGGAAACACCATATATTTT. Protein: CASKGSGNTIYF.

This clone was picked up one time. The chain carries TRBV5-6 and TRBJ1-2; 8 positions agree with TRBD1. This CDR3 region has 14 residues. Germline V CDR1 and CDR2: SGHDT, YYEEEE. The V segment lost 3 bases and the J segment 5 bases; nucleotides outside the gene matches: 6. The CDR3 DNA reads as TGTGCCAGCAGCTGGGACAGGAGCAAGTATGGCTACACCTTC. Its translation: CASSWDRSKYGYTF.

This clone occurred a few times. The CDR3 loop is CAWMKRGYNEQFF. The CDR3 nucleotides read TGTGCCTGGATGAAGCGGGGATACAATGAGCAGTTCTTC. This rearrangement joins TRBV30 to TRBJ2-1; TRBD2 agrees at 7 bases. The germline gives CDR1 GTSNPN, CDR2 SVGIG (reference sequence). The junction had 4 bases not matched to a gene; V was cut back by 4 bases and J by 4 bases. This CDR3 spans 13 amino acids.

The V call is TRBV19, the J call TRBJ2-1, with a possible D match to TRBD1 (5 bases). The CDR3 totals 13 residues. Germline V gives CDR1 LNHDA, CDR2 SQIVND (reference sequence). The V and J ends lost 3 bases and 8 bases respectively, with 11 bases between them. DNA of the CDR3: TGTGCCAGTAGTATCGAGATAGGGGATGAGCAGTTCTTC. This gives the protein CASSIEIGDEQFF.

This clone was detected only a few times. V gene TRBV5-4 combines with J gene TRBJ1-6, with D unclear. The length of the CDR3 is 14 residues. Trimming left V 4 bases short and J 14 bases short, with 19 bases between. Germline CDR1 SGHNT, CDR2 YYREEE (reference sequence). The CDR3 is CASSPRETPLALHF. The DNA for the CDR3 is TGTGCCAGCAGCCCACGGGAAACCCCACTAGCCCTCCACTTT.

The chain couples TRBV18 to TRBJ1-2; D is possibly TRBD1 (5 bases). CDR1 and CDR2 (germline): KGHSH, LQKENI. There are 13 residues in the CDR3. V gave up 3 bases and J gave up 1 base, with 6 bases separating them. This chain's CDR3 is CASSPTVNYGYTF. DNA for the CDR3: TGTGCCAGCTCACCGACAGTTAACTATGGCTACACCTTC. Using reference TRBV18 and TRBJ1-2 for the parts outside the CDR3, the full variable domain is NAGVMQNPRHLVRRRGQEARLRCSPMKGHSHVYWYRQLPEEGLKFMVYLQKENIIDESGMPKERFSAEFPKEGPSILRIQQVVRGDSAAYFCASSPTVNYGYTFGSGTRLTVV.

About this clone: This sample also contains other DNA sequences that code for the same CDR3. J is TRBJ1-2 and V is TRBV4-2; D not certain. The CDR3 runs 12 residues. From germline, CDR1 is LGHNA and CDR2 YNFKEQ. Trimming removed 1 base at V and 3 bases at J, with 3 bases between. This CDR3 reads CASSQGDYGYTF. The CDR3 nucleotides are TGTGCCAGCAGCCAAGGTGACTATGGCTACACCTTC.

The chain couples TRBV19 to TRBJ1-1; 8 nucleotides match TRBD1. Germline lookup yields CDR1 LNHDA and CDR2 SQIVND (reference sequence). CDR3 size: 13 residues. Germline trimming cut 6 bases from V and 3 bases from J; bases unmatched to any gene: 3. CDR3 protein: CASSRQGHTEAFF. The CDR3 DNA follows: TGTGCCAGTAGCAGACAGGGGCACACTGAAGCTTTCTTT. The whole variable domain, remainder taken from reference TRBV19 and TRBJ1-1, is DGGITQSPKYLFRKEGQNVTLSCEQNLNHDAMYWYRQDPGQGLRLIYYSQIVNDFQKGDIAEGYSVSREKKESFPLTVTSAQKNPTAFYLCASSRQGHTEAFFGQGTRLTVV.

This chain connects TRBV11-2 to TRBJ1-5, with 11 bases fitting TRBD1. The CDR3 covers 16 residues. The germline V gene has CDR1 SGHAT and CDR2 FQNNGV. J gave up 1 base and V 3 bases, and 2 bases lay outside the gene matches. The DNA for the CDR3 is TGTGCCAGCAGCTTGGGACAGGGGGTAAGCAATCAGCCCCAGCATTTT. Translated, it gives CASSLGQGVSNQPQHF. Complete variable domain (other parts from reference TRBV11-2 and TRBJ1-5): EAGVAQSPRYKIIEKRQSVAFWCNPISGHATLYWYQQILGQGPKLLIQFQNNGVVDDSQLPKDRFSAERLKGVDSTLKIQPAKLEDSAVYLCASSLGQGVSNQPQHFGDGTRLSIL.

The J gene is TRBJ1-1, the V gene TRBV28, with D possibly being TRBD1 (5 bases). Trimming left V 2 bases short and J 7 bases short, with 14 bases between. This CDR3 comprises 14 residues. From germline, CDR1 is MDHEN and CDR2 SYDVKM. DNA for the CDR3: TGTGCCAGCAGTTTAGAGGGGTTTAGAAGTGAAGCTTTCTTT. It encodes CASSLEGFRSEAFF.

This clone was observed a few times. The V gene is TRBV7-2, the J gene TRBJ2-5; tentative D call: TRBD2 (6 bases). Deletions cut 5 bases from V and 3 bases from J, with 10 bases between. The CDR3 spans 13 residues. The germline CDR1 and CDR2 sequences are SGHTA and FQGNSA. For the CDR3, the DNA is TGTGCCAGCAGCCGGGACTTCAAAGAGACCCAGTACTTC. Translation gives CASSRDFKETQYF.

The chain combines TRBV20-1 with TRBJ2-3; D is ambiguous. Between the trimmed V and J ends, which lost 0 bases and 5 bases, there was a span of 3 bases. The CDR3 runs to 11 residues. Germline loops: CDR1 DFQATT, CDR2 SNEGSKA (reference sequence). The CDR3 nucleotides are TGCAGTGCTAGAGATTTAGATACGCAGTATTTT. It is translated as CSARDLDTQYF.

This clone was seen a handful of times. This rearrangement joins TRBV9 to TRBJ1-2; D possibly corresponds to TRBD1 (6 bases). The CDR3 consists of 16 residues. The V end was cut by 4 bases, the J end by 2 bases, with 18 bases between. Germline loops: CDR1 SGDLS, CDR2 YYNGEE. The CDR3 DNA is TGTGCCAGCAGCCTCCGACTCCGGGGGGCGAACTATGGCTACACCTTC. This encodes CASSLRLRGANYGYTF.

This clone came up many times. This chain joins TRBV9 and TRBJ2-1; no reliable D call. CDR3 length equals 15 residues. Between the trimmed V and J ends, which lost 0 bases and 10 bases, there was a span of 17 bases. CDR1 is SGDLS, CDR2 YYNGEE, per germline. Here the CDR3 reads CASSVGSEVWAEQFF. In DNA, the CDR3 is TGTGCCAGCAGCGTAGGAAGCGAGGTATGGGCGGAGCAGTTCTTC.

This sequence joins TRBV18 and TRBJ2-7; D is perhaps TRBD2 (6 bases). This CDR3 region has 14 residues. V lost 2 bases to trimming and J lost 3 bases, with 11 bases between them. Germline V CDR1 and CDR2: KGHSH, LQKENI. This CDR3 is CASSPSRGFYEQYF. The CDR3 DNA sequence: TGTGCCAGCTCACCAAGTCGGGGGTTCTACGAGCAGTACTTC.

This clone has only a few counts. The chain links TRBV5-8 to TRBJ2-3; 7 nucleotides agree with TRBD2. After removal of 2 bases from V and 5 bases from J, the junction contained 5 bases not matched to a gene. CDR1 and CDR2 (germline): SGHTS, YDEGEE. The CDR3 spans 14 residues. The CDR3 nucleotides read TGTGCCAGCAGCTTAGAGCGGGGAGGAGATACGCAGTATTTT. As protein: CASSLERGGDTQYF.

V is TRBV28 and J is TRBJ2-1, with 9 bases matching TRBD1. The V segment lost 5 bases and the J segment 9 bases; nucleotides outside the gene matches: 8. In germline, CDR1 is MDHEN, CDR2 SYDVKM. This CDR3 spans 14 amino acids. CDR3 sequence reads: CASSGGQGLIEQFF. The CDR3, as DNA: TGTGCCAGCAGTGGGGGACAGGGCTTGATTGAGCAGTTCTTC.

The sample holds many counts of this clone. Here the CDR3 reads CASSPVDGSTDTQYF. In nucleotides, the CDR3 is TGTGCCAGCAGTCCCGTGGACGGGAGCACAGATACGCAGTATTTT. The chain employs TRBV6-5 and TRBJ2-3; D unresolved. The CDR3 extends over 15 amino acids. Per germline, CDR1 MNHEY and CDR2 SVGAGI. Trimming removed 5 bases from V and 0 bases from J, with 12 bases in between.

This sequence joins TRBV23-1 and TRBJ2-1; D gene unclear. TRBV23-1 belongs to the ORF category, with a function that is uncertain. CDR3 size: 16 residues. The germline V and J ends were trimmed by 3 bases and 8 bases, with 20 bases remaining between them. The CDR3 region has the DNA TGCGCCAGCAGTCACCACACCCGTCCCCGTCCCGATGAGCAGTTCTTC. It encodes CASSHHTRPRPDEQFF.

This sequence joins TRBV6-5 and TRBJ1-1; D remains ambiguous. The CDR3 totals 13 residues. The ends were cut back, 6 bases at V and 0 bases at J, with 8 bases in the middle. The germline V gene has CDR1 MNHEY and CDR2 SVGAGI. Here the CDR3 DNA reads TGTGCCAGCAGCGACGGCCTGAACACTGAAGCTTTCTTT. Translation: CASSDGLNTEAFF.

The gene calls are TRBV27 and TRBJ1-5, with TRBD1 identical over 12 bases. The CDR3 contains 18 residues. V was pared by 5 bases and J by 6 bases, with 14 bases of the junction left unmatched. CDR1 and CDR2 from the germline V gene are MNHEY and SMNVEV (reference sequence). The CDR3 region has the DNA TGTGCCAGCAGTACCTATCGACCCGGGACAGGGGGCGTTCAGCCCCAGCATTTT. This gives the protein CASSTYRPGTGGVQPQHF.

This chain joins TRBV6-5 and TRBJ1-3; D gene unclear. The CDR3 consists of 13 residues. The germline gives CDR1 MNHEY, CDR2 SVGAGI. V was shortened by 6 bases and J by 0 bases, with 6 bases between the two germline ends. CDR3 DNA: TGTGCCAGCAGGAAGAGCTCTGGAAACACCATATATTTT. This sequence encodes CASRKSSGNTIYF.

The V and J genes are TRBV7-2 and TRBJ1-2; D is unclear. The CDR3 length is 15 residues. CDR1 SGHTA and CDR2 FQGNSA come from the germline V gene. V was cut by 5 bases and J by 6 bases, with 19 bases left in between. Here the CDR3 reads CASSPTTQPTDGYTF. CDR3 coding DNA: TGTGCCAGCAGCCCCACGACCCAACCGACGGATGGCTACACCTTC.

This clone was detected a few times. V gene TRBV27 combines with J gene TRBJ2-7; TRBD1 agrees at 10 bases. The V and J ends lost 5 bases and 2 bases, in that order; junction bases with no gene match: 6. The germline gives CDR1 MNHEY, CDR2 SMNVEV (reference sequence). This CDR3 contains 15 residues. As DNA, the CDR3 is TGTGCCAGCAGTCTCCGGGACAGGGGCGCCTACGAGCAGTACTTC. Translated: CASSLRDRGAYEQYF.

V and J are TRBV4-1 and TRBJ1-5, with 11 bases that match TRBD1. The junction had 7 bases not matched to a gene; V was cut back by 5 bases and J by 4 bases. Germline V gene data show CDR1 as MGHRA and CDR2 as YSYEKL. This CDR3 comprises 16 residues. The CDR3 reads CASSGTGTGGNQPQHF. The DNA of the CDR3 is TGCGCCAGCAGCGGGACTGGGACAGGGGGAAATCAGCCCCAGCATTTT.